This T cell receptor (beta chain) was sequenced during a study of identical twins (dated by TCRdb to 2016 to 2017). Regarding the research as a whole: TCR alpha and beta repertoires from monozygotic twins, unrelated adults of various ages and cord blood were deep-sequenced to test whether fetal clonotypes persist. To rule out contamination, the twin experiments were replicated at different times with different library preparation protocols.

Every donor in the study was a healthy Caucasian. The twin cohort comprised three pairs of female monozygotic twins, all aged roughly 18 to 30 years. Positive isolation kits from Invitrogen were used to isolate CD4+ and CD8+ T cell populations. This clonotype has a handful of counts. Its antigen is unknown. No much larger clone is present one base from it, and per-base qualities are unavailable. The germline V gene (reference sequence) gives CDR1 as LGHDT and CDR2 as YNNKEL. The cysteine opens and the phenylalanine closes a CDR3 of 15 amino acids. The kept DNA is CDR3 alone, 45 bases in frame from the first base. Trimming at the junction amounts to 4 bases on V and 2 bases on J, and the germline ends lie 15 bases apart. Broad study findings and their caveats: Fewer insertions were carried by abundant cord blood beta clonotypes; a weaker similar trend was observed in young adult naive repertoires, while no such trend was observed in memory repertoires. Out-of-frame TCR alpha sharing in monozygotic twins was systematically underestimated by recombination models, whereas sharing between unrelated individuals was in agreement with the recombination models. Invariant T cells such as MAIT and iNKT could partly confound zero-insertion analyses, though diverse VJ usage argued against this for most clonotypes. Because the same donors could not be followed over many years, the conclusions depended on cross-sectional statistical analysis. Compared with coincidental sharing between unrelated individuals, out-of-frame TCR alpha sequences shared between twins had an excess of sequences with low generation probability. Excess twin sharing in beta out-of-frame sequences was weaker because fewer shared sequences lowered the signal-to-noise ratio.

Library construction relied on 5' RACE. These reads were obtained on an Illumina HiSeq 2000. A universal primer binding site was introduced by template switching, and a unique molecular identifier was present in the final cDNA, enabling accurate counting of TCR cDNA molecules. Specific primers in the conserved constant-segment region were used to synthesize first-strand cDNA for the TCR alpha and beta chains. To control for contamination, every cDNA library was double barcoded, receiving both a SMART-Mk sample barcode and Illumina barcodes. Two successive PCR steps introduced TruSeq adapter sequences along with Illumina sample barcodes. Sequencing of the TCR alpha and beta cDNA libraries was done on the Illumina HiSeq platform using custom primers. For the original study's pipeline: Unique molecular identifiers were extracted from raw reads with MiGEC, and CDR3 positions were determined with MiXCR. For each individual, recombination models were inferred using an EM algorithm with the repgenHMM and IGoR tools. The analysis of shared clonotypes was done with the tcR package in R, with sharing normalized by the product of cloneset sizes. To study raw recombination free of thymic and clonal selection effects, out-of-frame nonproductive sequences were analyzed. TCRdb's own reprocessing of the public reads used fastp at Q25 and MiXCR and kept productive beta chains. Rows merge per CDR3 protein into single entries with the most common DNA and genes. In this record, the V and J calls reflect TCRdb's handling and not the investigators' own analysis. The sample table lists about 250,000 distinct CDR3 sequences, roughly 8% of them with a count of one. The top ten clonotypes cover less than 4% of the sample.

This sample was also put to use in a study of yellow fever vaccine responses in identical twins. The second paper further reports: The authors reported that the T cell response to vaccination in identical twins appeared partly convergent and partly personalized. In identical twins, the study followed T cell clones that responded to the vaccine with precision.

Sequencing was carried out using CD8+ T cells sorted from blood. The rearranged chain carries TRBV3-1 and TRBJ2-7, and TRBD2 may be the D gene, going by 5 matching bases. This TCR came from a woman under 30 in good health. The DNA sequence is TGTGCCAGCAGCCTTGGACTCATGGGCCCCTACGAGCAGTACTTC. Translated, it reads CASSLGLMGPYEQYF.